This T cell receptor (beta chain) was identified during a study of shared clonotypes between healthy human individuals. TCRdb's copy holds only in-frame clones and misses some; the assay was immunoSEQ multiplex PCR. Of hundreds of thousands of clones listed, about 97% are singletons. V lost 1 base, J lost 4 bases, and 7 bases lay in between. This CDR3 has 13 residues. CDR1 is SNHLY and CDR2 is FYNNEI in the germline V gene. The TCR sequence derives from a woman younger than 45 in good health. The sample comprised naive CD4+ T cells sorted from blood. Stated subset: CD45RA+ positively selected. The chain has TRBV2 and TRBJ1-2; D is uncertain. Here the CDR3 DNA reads TGTGCCAGCAGTGAAGAGTCGAGCTATGGCTACACCTTC. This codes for CASSEESSYGYTF.